Below, 29 T cell receptor beta chains from the same sample are listed, as sequenced in a study of response to subunit inactivated influenza vaccine. TCRdb called the RT-PCR reads again in MiXCR, with one record for every CDR3 protein. This table has hundreds of thousands of distinct CDR3 sequences, over 9% appearing once. The data were also submitted as part of a second study, on T cells expressing NK-cell markers. That investigation notes: For TCR beta, cDNA was produced by 5'RACE template switching with UMIs.

The sequencing here drew on PBMCs from blood, taken on the day of vaccination. Every receptor here comes from a man between 50 and 59 years old who received an inactivated influenza vaccine.

This clonotype was seen a few times. The CDR3 sequence is CASSLDGSRPGVGNEQFF. CDR3 in DNA: TGTGCCAGCAGCTTGGATGGCTCCAGGCCTGGCGTGGGCAATGAGCAGTTCTTC. This rearrangement joins TRBV5-6 to TRBJ2-1; D gene unclear. The CDR3 length is 18 residues. From germline, CDR1 is SGHDT and CDR2 YYEEEE. Trimming took off 0 bases at V and 6 bases at J, with 22 bases between the two ends.

The chain uses TRBV15 and TRBJ2-3, with D perhaps matching TRBD1 (6 bases). This CDR3 is 17 amino acids long. The germline CDR1 and CDR2 sequences are LNHNV and YYDKDF (reference sequence). The V and J ends lost 2 bases and 0 bases respectively, with 15 bases between them. CDR3 in DNA: TGTGCCACCAGCAGATTCCGGACAGCCTCTAGCACAGATACGCAGTATTTT. This codes for CATSRFRTASSTDTQYF.

The chain is built from TRBV6-1 and TRBJ2-7; 9 bases are a match to TRBD1. CDR3 size: 18 residues. After removal of 5 bases from V and 2 bases from J, the junction contained 16 bases not matched to a gene. CDR1 and CDR2 from the germline V gene are MNHNS and SASEGT. In DNA form, the CDR3 reads TGTGCCAGCAGTCCAGGTCCCGGGACAGGGAAATCTACCTACGAGCAGTACTTC. The encoded protein is CASSPGPGTGKSTYEQYF.

The rearrangement joins TRBV5-1 to TRBJ2-3, with 10 bases matching TRBD1. This CDR3 comprises 14 residues. Germline assignment: CDR1 SGHRS and CDR2 YFSETQ. V dropped 4 bases and J dropped 6; count of bases not matched to a gene: 5. The chain's CDR3 is CASSPDRGEDTQYF. DNA for the CDR3: TGCGCCAGCAGCCCGGACAGGGGGGAGGATACGCAGTATTTT.

A few counts support this clonotype. The chain uses TRBV6-1 and TRBJ2-3; TRBD2 aligns across 9 bases. Germline V CDR1 and CDR2: MNHNS, SASEGT. With 6 bases clipped from V and 4 bases from J, the junction kept 8 bases outside the gene matches. The CDR3 contains 15 residues. CDR3 nucleotides: TGTGCCAGCAGCCTTCTAGCGGGGCCCTCAGATACGCAGTATTTT. This encodes CASSLLAGPSDTQYF.

The sample holds a few counts of this clonotype. CDR3 residues: CSARDFRGPLYNSPLHF. CDR3 coding DNA: TGCAGTGCTAGAGACTTCAGGGGGCCCTTGTATAATTCACCCCTCCACTTT. This rearrangement joins TRBV20-1 to TRBJ1-6, with 8 bases identical to TRBD1. Germline-derived CDR1 and CDR2 are DFQATT and SNEGSKA (reference sequence). V was clipped by 0 bases and J by 4 bases; unmatched bases: 8. This CDR3 region has 17 residues.

The chain recombines TRBV4-2 with TRBJ2-1; no definite D call. Trimming cost V 0 bases and J 5 bases, with 14 bases left between them. Per the germline V gene, CDR1 is LGHNA and CDR2 is YNFKEQ. The CDR3 runs to 16 residues. The CDR3 is CASSQEIWAADNEQFF. The CDR3 DNA sequence: TGTGCCAGCAGCCAAGAGATTTGGGCCGCAGACAATGAGCAGTTCTTC.

This clonotype showed up just a few times. CDR3 in DNA: TGTGCCAGCAGCCCAGTCCGGGACAGGACTAACTATGGCTACACCTTC. Protein sequence: CASSPVRDRTNYGYTF. This rearrangement joins TRBV11-2 to TRBJ1-2; TRBD1 aligns across 8 bases. This CDR3 spans 16 amino acids. Trimming cost V 5 bases and J 0 bases; bases outside gene matches: 8. Germline assignment: CDR1 SGHAT and CDR2 FQNNGV.

The table lists this clonotype with a few counts. V and J are TRBV5-1 and TRBJ1-5; 7 positions agree with TRBD1. In germline, CDR1 is SGHRS, CDR2 YFSETQ. The V gene end was trimmed by 5 bases and the J gene end by 0 bases; junction bases not matched to a gene: 5. The length of the CDR3 is 15 residues. CDR3 DNA sequence: TGCGCCAGCAGGCGGGACAGTTATAGCAATCAGCCCCAGCATTTT. It specifies CASRRDSYSNQPQHF.

This clonotype was recorded at least ten times. The chain carries TRBV28 and TRBJ2-5; 8 bases agree with TRBD1. The CDR3 is 14 residues long. The V gene end was trimmed by 5 bases and the J gene end by 3 bases; junction bases not matched to a gene: 5. The germline V gene encodes CDR1 MDHEN and CDR2 SYDVKM. The CDR3 reads CASSTRQGKETQYF. In DNA, the CDR3 is TGTGCCAGCAGTACTCGACAGGGGAAAGAGACCCAGTACTTC.

This clonotype was observed a few times. The V call is TRBV12-3 or TRBV12-4, the J call TRBJ1-5; 7 nucleotides match TRBD1. V dropped 6 bases and J dropped 5; count of bases not matched to a gene: 4. There are 13 residues in the CDR3. CDR3 DNA: TGTGCCAGCAGGTATACAGGGGATCAGCCCCAGCATTTT. Protein product: CASRYTGDQPQHF.

The chain carries TRBV4-2 and TRBJ2-2, with 10 bases fitting TRBD2. Germline assignment: CDR1 LGHNA and CDR2 YNFKEQ. CDR3 length: 17 amino acids. V shed 3 bases, J shed 2 bases, and the junction held 6 bases outside the gene matches. The DNA of the CDR3 is TGTGCCAGCAGCCATGCGAGCGGGAGGGACAACACCGGGGAGCTGTTTTTT. Translation gives CASSHASGRDNTGELFF.

This clonotype was seen a handful of times. The gene calls are TRBV4-2 and TRBJ1-2, with a possible D match to TRBD1 (6 bases). Germline V gene lookup returns CDR1 LGHNA and CDR2 YNFKEQ. CDR3 size: 17 residues. V was pared by 1 base and J by 0 bases, with 15 bases between. The CDR3 reads CASSQGPPDRANYGYTF. DNA of the CDR3: TGTGCCAGCAGCCAAGGTCCCCCGGACAGAGCTAACTATGGCTACACCTTC.

The V call is TRBV19, the J call TRBJ2-3; possibly TRBD1 for D (6 bases). Germline V CDR1 and CDR2: LNHDA, SQIVND (reference sequence). Trimming stripped 5 bases from V and 4 bases from J, with 16 bases between. CDR3 length equals 15 residues. In nucleotides, the CDR3 is TGTGCCAGTAGTCTCAGACAGGTCGGATCAGATACGCAGTATTTT. It yields the protein CASSLRQVGSDTQYF.

This clonotype was seen ten or more times. The CDR3 DNA follows: TGTGCCAGCAGTGGAGACCGGGACCCAAGCACAGATACGCAGTATTTT. It translates to CASSGDRDPSTDTQYF. The genes are TRBV25-1 and TRBJ2-3; D tentatively reads TRBD1 or TRBD2 (5 bases each). The CDR3 sequence is 16 residues long. Germline CDR1 and CDR2: MGHDK and SYGVNS. V was pared by 4 bases and J by 0 bases, with 14 bases between.

This clonotype was seen a few times. This rearrangement joins TRBV10-3 to TRBJ2-2; possible D gene TRBD1, 6 bases. With 9 bases removed from V and 2 bases from J, the gap between germline ends came to 13 bases. Germline V CDR1 and CDR2: ENHRY, SYGVKD. The CDR3 length is 14 residues. The CDR3 spells CAINRDTNTGELFF. CDR3 nucleotides: TGTGCCATAAACCGGGACACCAACACCGGGGAGCTGTTTTTT.

This clonotype has just a few counts. The rearrangement joins TRBV18 to TRBJ2-7, with D uncertain. The CDR3 has 14 amino acids. Germline values: CDR1 KGHSH, CDR2 LQKENI. Trimming removed 3 bases at V and 2 bases at J, with 11 bases between. The CDR3 sequence: CASSPRGVPYEQYF. CDR3 nucleotides: TGTGCCAGCTCACCCAGAGGCGTTCCCTACGAGCAGTACTTC.

This clonotype appeared once. In DNA form, the CDR3 reads TGTGCCACCAGTGAGCGAGCGGGAGGGTCCTACAATGAGCAGTTCTTC. Translated: CATSERAGGSYNEQFF. V gene TRBV24-1 combines with J gene TRBJ2-1, with TRBD2 matching over 10 bases. Germline values: CDR1 KGHDR, CDR2 SFDVKD. J lost 1 base, V lost 4 bases, and 3 bases had no gene match. The CDR3 sequence is 16 residues long.

This clonotype was seen more than once but under ten times. The V and J genes are TRBV27 and TRBJ2-5; tentative D call: TRBD2 (7 bases). Germline V gene sequence: CDR1 MNHEY, CDR2 SMNVEV (reference sequence). The CDR3 runs to 16 residues. Trimming stripped 3 bases from V and 1 base from J, with 15 bases between. In DNA form, the CDR3 reads TGTGCCAGCAGTTTTCGGGGGGCGTTCGGCCAAGAGACCCAGTACTTC. Amino acids: CASSFRGAFGQETQYF.

The rearrangement links TRBV6-5 to TRBJ1-5; no clear D gene. Deletions cut 1 base from V and 2 bases from J, with 6 bases between. This CDR3 spans 14 amino acids. Germline CDR1 MNHEY, CDR2 SVGAGI. CDR3 sequence: CASSYLAGNQPQHF. The DNA for the CDR3 is TGTGCCAGCAGTTACTTGGCAGGCAATCAGCCCCAGCATTTT.

The table lists this clonotype with a few counts. The V and J genes are TRBV9 and TRBJ1-1, with D uncertain. In germline, CDR1 is SGDLS, CDR2 YYNGEE. This CDR3 has 12 residues. V was pared by 7 bases and J by 5 bases, with 12 bases between. The DNA for the CDR3 is TGTGCCAGCGGAGAGGTCGGAACTGAAGCTTTCTTT. Translated: CASGEVGTEAFF.

In its sample, this clonotype was seen a few times. Likely a read error: the CDR3 ends without its conserved phenylalanine or tryptophan. No DNA is shown, since the ends of the CDR3 on it are uncertain; the CDR3 is the one TCRdb lists. This sequence joins TRBV5-6 and TRBJ2-7. Germline V lookup: CDR1 SGHDT, CDR2 YYEEEE. Including both end residues, the CDR3 is 11 amino acids long. CDR3 sequence: CASSFAGVSTY.

This clonotype occurred a few times. The V call is TRBV20-1, the J call TRBJ2-1; 12 bases fit TRBD2. V shed 3 bases, J shed 3 bases, and the junction held 9 bases outside the gene matches. The CDR3 extends over 17 amino acids. Germline V gene lookup returns CDR1 DFQATT and CDR2 SNEGSKA (reference sequence). The CDR3 nucleotides read TGCAGTGCTAGGGCGACTAGCGGGGGTCGAGGCTACAATGAGCAGTTCTTC. It encodes CSARATSGGRGYNEQFF.

This clonotype has ten or more counts. The chain joins TRBV29-1 to TRBJ2-1; D is uncertain. This CDR3 contains 16 residues. Germline V gene lookup returns CDR1 SQVTM and CDR2 ANQGSEA. V shed 0 bases and J shed 8 bases, with 20 bases lying between them. This CDR3 reads CSVEDLEGWATHEQFF. In DNA form, the CDR3 reads TGCAGCGTTGAAGATCTTGAAGGGTGGGCTACCCATGAGCAGTTCTTC.

The chain is built from TRBV4-1 and TRBJ2-2, with 8 bases fitting TRBD2. Germline-derived CDR1 and CDR2 are MGHRA and YSYEKL. V lost 0 bases, J lost 1 base, and 7 bases stayed unmatched. The CDR3 contains 18 residues. CDR3 protein: CASSQDFLGLENTGELFF. Written as DNA, the CDR3 is TGCGCCAGCAGCCAAGATTTCCTGGGACTAGAGAACACCGGGGAGCTGTTTTTT.

This clonotype was counted at least ten times. The chain links TRBV6-2 or TRBV6-3 to TRBJ2-7; 9 bases match TRBD1. The trim removed 6 bases at V and 4 bases at J, leaving 7 bases unmatched. The CDR3 has 14 residues. The V gene's germline CDR1 is MNHEY and CDR2 SVGEGT. CDR3 sequence reads: CASRGQGRPYEQYF. CDR3 sequence (DNA): TGTGCCAGCAGGGGACAGGGAAGGCCATACGAGCAGTACTTC.

This clonotype was counted only a few times. The V call is TRBV5-1, the J call TRBJ2-1, with D maybe TRBD2 (5 bases). Trimming cost V 0 bases and J 4 bases, with 14 bases left between them. The CDR3 consists of 16 residues. Germline CDR1 SGHRS, CDR2 YFSETQ. Here the CDR3 reads CASSLVSSGTYNEQFF. CDR3 DNA: TGCGCCAGCAGCTTGGTATCCAGCGGAACGTACAATGAGCAGTTCTTC.

This rearrangement joins TRBV6-1 to TRBJ2-5; TRBD2 matches at 9 bases. Germline lookup yields CDR1 MNHNS and CDR2 SASEGT. The CDR3 spans 20 residues. The V and J ends lost 4 bases and 4 bases, in that order; junction bases with no gene match: 22. CDR3 amino acids: CASSANLDSKAGGPGETQYF. The CDR3 DNA sequence: TGTGCCAGCAGTGCCAACCTTGACAGTAAAGCGGGAGGACCCGGAGAGACCCAGTACTTC.

J is TRBJ2-1 and V is TRBV21-1; the table's D call of TRBD1 was not tested on the DNA. TRBV21-1 is a listed pseudogene. This CDR3 is built from 21 residues. CDR3 in amino acids: CASSKLFKDLLAGSPYNEQFF. The CDR3 region has the DNA TGTGCCAGCAGCAAATTATTTAAGGATTTGCTGGCCGGGTCCCCCTACAATGAGCAGTTCTTC.